The 29 T cell receptor beta chains listed next were all sequenced from one sample in a study of metastatic and nonmetastatic thyroid tumors. Thyroid surgery took place with no prior treatment in any patient. TCRdb re-clonotyped the PCR reads through MiXCR. This table has 20,000 to 30,000 clones, roughly a quarter appearing once. Sequenced material: tumor tissue. These receptor sequences come from a male donor with papillary thyroid cancer or a benign thyroid nodule (not recorded which). Some clones in this sample may be carry-over from other donors' samples.

In its sample, this clone was seen many times. The rearrangement uses TRBV6-5 and TRBJ1-5; maybe TRBD1 (6 bases). V gave up 7 bases and J gave up 0 bases, with 22 bases separating them. The CDR3 loop spans 18 amino acids. Germline-derived CDR1 and CDR2 are MNHEY and SVGAGI. The CDR3 region is CASNLQGLTTYSNQPQHF. Written as DNA, the CDR3 is TGTGCCAGCAACCTTCAGGGGCTGACAACCTATAGCAATCAGCCCCAGCATTTT.

This clone has a count of ten or more. The chain couples TRBV7-2 to TRBJ2-1; D is perhaps TRBD2 (6 bases). The CDR3 loop spans 14 amino acids. CDR1 is SGHTA and CDR2 is FQGNSA in the germline V gene. V was shortened by 0 bases and J by 6 bases, with 9 bases between the two germline ends. CDR3 protein: CASSLARDGNEQFF. CDR3 DNA sequence: TGTGCCAGCAGCTTAGCGCGGGACGGCAATGAGCAGTTCTTC.

The genes are TRBV6-2 or TRBV6-3 and TRBJ2-1; D gene ambiguous. CDR1 and CDR2 (germline): MNHEY, SVGEGT. V gave up 0 bases and J gave up 2 bases, with 11 bases separating them. The CDR3 length is 16 residues. The CDR3 protein is CASSYSRLDAYNEQFF. The DNA of the CDR3 is TGTGCCAGCAGTTACTCTAGGCTGGACGCCTACAATGAGCAGTTCTTC.

This clone is medium-sized within its sample. V and J are TRBV4-1 and TRBJ1-5, with 8 bases that match TRBD1. This CDR3 spans 15 amino acids. V dropped 3 bases and J dropped 1; count of bases not matched to a gene: 2. Germline V CDR1 and CDR2: MGHRA, YSYEKL. The CDR3 spells CASSQQGASNQPQHF. As DNA, the CDR3 is TGCGCCAGCAGCCAGCAGGGGGCGAGCAATCAGCCCCAGCATTTT.

In this sample, this clone turned up many times. The chain links TRBV28 to TRBJ1-3; D unresolved. V gave up 5 bases and J gave up 6 bases, with 11 bases separating them. Germline lookup yields CDR1 MDHEN and CDR2 SYDVKM. The CDR3 consists of 13 residues. CDR3 DNA sequence: TGTGCCAGCAGTCCTAGTCTCGAAAACACCATATATTTT. Amino acid sequence: CASSPSLENTIYF.

The sample holds a few counts of this clone. The CDR3 DNA is TGTGCCAGTAGTATGGGACTATCCTACAATGAGCAGTTCTTC. This codes for CASSMGLSYNEQFF. The rearrangement links TRBV19 to TRBJ2-1; 7 bases are a match to TRBD2. After removal of 3 bases from V and 1 base from J, the junction contained 0 bases not matched to a gene. Germline CDR1 reads LNHDA; CDR2 reads SQIVND (reference sequence). CDR3 length: 14 residues.

This clone was observed at least ten times. The chain has TRBV7-6 and TRBJ1-5, with D unresolved. V was trimmed by 1 base and J by 3 bases, leaving 7 bases between them. The CDR3 runs 14 residues. Germline values: CDR1 SGHVS, CDR2 FNYEAQ. CDR3 loop: CASSLDSLNQPQHF. CDR3 in DNA: TGTGCCAGCAGCTTAGACAGTCTCAATCAGCCCCAGCATTTT.

At least ten counts were recorded for this clone. CDR3 coding DNA: TGCGCCAGCAGCCACAGCGAGCAGTACTTC. This sequence encodes CASSHSEQYF. This chain connects TRBV4-3 to TRBJ2-7, with unresolved D. The CDR3 covers 10 residues. V dropped 3 bases and J dropped 6 bases, with 3 bases sitting between them. Per the germline V gene, CDR1 is LGHNA and CDR2 is YSLEER.

The rearrangement uses TRBV7-8 and TRBJ2-1, with D unclear. The CDR3 loop spans 13 amino acids. V was cut by 6 bases and J by 7 bases, with 13 bases left in between. Germline V gene lookup returns CDR1 SGHVS and CDR2 FQNEAQ. The CDR3, as DNA: TGTGCCAGCAGTATCGCGCGTGGAAATGAGCAGTTCTTC. It encodes CASSIARGNEQFF.

This clone is judged large. This rearrangement joins TRBV19 to TRBJ2-3, with D possibly being TRBD1 (5 bases). Trimming removed 5 bases from V and 3 bases from J, with 15 bases in between. CDR1 is LNHDA and CDR2 is SQIVND in the germline V gene (reference sequence). This CDR3 region has 15 residues. CDR3 loop: CASSFSRAATDTQYF. CDR3 DNA: TGTGCCAGTAGTTTCTCCAGGGCTGCGACAGATACGCAGTATTTT. Supplemented by reference TRBV19 and TRBJ2-3, the full variable domain reads DGGITQSPKYLFRKEGQNVTLSCEQNLNHDAMYWYRQDPGQGLRLIYYSQIVNDFQKGDIAEGYSVSREKKESFPLTVTSAQKNPTAFYLCASSFSRAATDTQYFGPGTRLTVL.

This clone has more than one count but fewer than ten. One end of the junction fails to match germline, which may point to a read error. This CDR3 is also generated by other DNA sequences in the sample. The V and J genes are TRBV7-7 and TRBJ2-5; 8 bases are a match to TRBD1. Germline V lookup: CDR1 SSHAT, CDR2 FNYEAQ (reference sequence). This CDR3 is built from 15 residues. The CDR3 is CASSFRRTGQETQYF. DNA of the CDR3: TGTGCTAGCAGCTTTCGGAGGACAGGGCAAGAGACCCAGTACTTC.

The rearrangement links TRBV19 to TRBJ1-1, with D unclear. Germline CDR1 is LNHDA and CDR2 is SQIVND (reference sequence). The CDR3 totals 15 residues. The germline V and J ends were trimmed by 3 bases and 6 bases, with 17 bases remaining between them. The CDR3 region is CASSITRAALPEAFF. CDR3 coding DNA: TGTGCCAGTAGTATTACCCGGGCAGCTCTACCTGAAGCTTTCTTT.

This clone was recorded a few times. The chain couples TRBV28 to TRBJ1-1; tentative D call: TRBD1 (5 bases). The CDR3 sequence is 18 residues long. Germline CDR1 and CDR2: MDHEN and SYDVKM. Between the trimmed V and J ends, which lost 8 bases and 0 bases, there was a span of 25 bases. Here the CDR3 DNA reads TGTGCCAGCGTCAGAACCGGGACGGAGATCCTCATGAACACTGAAGCTTTCTTT. This sequence encodes CASVRTGTEILMNTEAFF.

This sequence joins TRBV9 and TRBJ2-1; tentative D call: TRBD2 (6 bases). Germline CDR1 and CDR2: SGDLS and YYNGEE. The CDR3 totals 17 residues. Trimming cost V 6 bases and J 7 bases, with 26 bases left between them. This CDR3 is CASIGFGPASARNEQFF. In DNA, the CDR3 is TGTGCCAGCATTGGGTTTGGTCCGGCTAGCGCGAGGAATGAGCAGTTCTTC.

In this sample, this clone turned up many times. V usage is TRBV18 and J usage is TRBJ2-1; TRBD1 aligns across 8 bases. Unmatched junction bases numbered 7, after V lost 6 bases and J lost 6 bases. This CDR3 is 14 amino acids long. Germline V CDR1 and CDR2: KGHSH, LQKENI. The CDR3 spells CASSPDRDSNEQFF. CDR3 in DNA: TGTGCCAGCTCCCCGGACAGGGATTCCAATGAGCAGTTCTTC.

Comment on this clone: Just one base apart from a much larger clone, this may be a read error. The sample holds other DNA sequences that translate to the same CDR3. V gene TRBV14 combines with J gene TRBJ2-7, with TRBD1 identical over 9 bases. This CDR3 is built from 14 residues. Germline CDR1 is SGHDN and CDR2 is FVKESK. Trimming cost V 5 bases and J 3 bases; bases outside gene matches: 5. The CDR3 DNA sequence: TGTGCCAGCAGCTCTGGACAGGGGATCTACGAGCAGTACTTC. Translating gives CASSSGQGIYEQYF.

The CDR3 reads CASSPQFVSGLAHFGETQYF. In DNA, the CDR3 is TGTGCCAGCAGCCCCCAGTTCGTGAGTGGACTAGCTCATTTCGGGGAGACCCAGTACTTC. This chain uses TRBV12-3 or TRBV12-4 with TRBJ2-5; 8 positions match TRBD2. The V segment lost 6 bases and the J segment 5 bases; nucleotides outside the gene matches: 26. The CDR3 contains 20 residues.

Note on this clone: A junction boundary mismatches the germline segment, possibly from a read error. This chain connects TRBV30 to TRBJ2-2; 9 nucleotides align to TRBD2. The CDR3 has 15 amino acids. From germline, CDR1 is GTSNPN and CDR2 SVGIG (reference sequence). CDR3 sequence reads: CAWSVQLAGAGGLVF. The DNA for the CDR3 is TGTGCCTGGAGTGTACAACTAGCGGGCGCCGGGGGGCTGGTTTTT.

The chain combines TRBV20-1 with TRBJ2-7; the match to TRBD1 covers 12 bases. The CDR3 covers 16 residues. V shed 2 bases and J 4 bases; nucleotides not matched to a gene: 9. Looked up from germline, CDR1 is DFQATT and CDR2 is SNEGSKA (reference sequence). CDR3 sequence (DNA): TGCAGTGCTAGATCCTCAGGGACAGGGGGCGGGTACGAGCAGTACTTC. Translation: CSARSSGTGGGYEQYF.

This clone came up once. A much more abundant neighbour one base away suggests this may be a read error. The chain employs TRBV13 and TRBJ2-3; TRBD2 aligns across 10 bases. J lost 6 bases, V lost 5 bases, and 11 bases had no gene match. The CDR3 sequence is 16 residues long. The germline V gene encodes CDR1 PRHDT and CDR2 FYEKMQ (reference sequence). CDR3 nucleotide sequence: TGTGCCAGCAGCGGGACGGGACTAGCGCGAGCGGATACGCAGTATTTT. This translates into CASSGTGLARADTQYF.

This clone was observed at least ten times. V is TRBV6-1 and J is TRBJ1-2; TRBD1 is a possible D gene (6 bases). This CDR3 is 15 amino acids long. In germline, CDR1 is MNHNS, CDR2 SASEGT. V dropped 6 bases and J dropped 5 bases, with 19 bases sitting between them. DNA of the CDR3: TGTGCCAGCAGCGACACAGGGAGTGGGGTATATGGCTACACCTTC. Its translation is CASSDTGSGVYGYTF.

The rearrangement links TRBV24-1 to TRBJ2-3; 12 bases are shared with TRBD2. The CDR3 has 14 residues. The germline V gene has CDR1 KGHDR and CDR2 SFDVKD. The V gene end was trimmed by 8 bases and the J gene end by 4 bases; junction bases not matched to a gene: 3. The CDR3 DNA reads TGTGCCACCATGCTAGCGGGAGGGCCAGATACGCAGTATTTT. Translating it yields CATMLAGGPDTQYF.

Of note for this clone: A much larger clone differs from this one at a single base, so this may be a read error. The gene calls are TRBV10-3 and TRBJ1-4; D is unclear. The CDR3 length is 12 residues. The V gene's germline CDR1 is ENHRY and CDR2 SYGVKD. The CDR3 DNA reads TGTGCCATCCGGCGGGATAATGAAAAACTGTCTTTT. Its translation: CAIRRDNEKLSF.

Remarks on this clone: This specimen includes other DNA sequences encoding the same CDR3. The chain carries TRBV5-1 and TRBJ2-5; TRBD2 agrees at 11 bases. The length of the CDR3 is 16 residues. J gave up 5 bases and V 4 bases, and 10 bases lay outside the gene matches. Germline V gives CDR1 SGHRS, CDR2 YFSETQ. CDR3 residues: CASSHSGRALAETQYF. CDR3 DNA: TGCGCCAGCAGCCATAGCGGGAGGGCCCTAGCGGAGACCCAGTACTTC.

This clone was picked up many times. The chain has TRBV20-1 and TRBJ1-6; D is ambiguous. V dropped 1 base and J dropped 7 bases, with 17 bases sitting between them. This CDR3 has 16 residues. Germline CDR1 and CDR2: DFQATT and SNEGSKA (reference sequence). Here the CDR3 DNA reads TGCAGTGCTAGAGTACCCCATCGATGGCTAAATTCACCCCTCCACTTT. Protein sequence: CSARVPHRWLNSPLHF.

This clone was detected many times. The rearrangement joins TRBV7-3 to TRBJ1-4; D not certain. Germline lookup yields CDR1 SGHTA and CDR2 FQGTGA. Trimming stripped 5 bases from V and 8 bases from J, with 12 bases between. The CDR3 spans 13 residues. The CDR3 loop is CASSLSPKEKLFF. CDR3 coding DNA: TGTGCCAGCAGCCTCAGTCCAAAAGAAAAACTGTTTTTT. The complete variable domain, with remaining parts taken from reference TRBV7-3 and TRBJ1-4, reads GAGVSQTPSNKVTEKGKYVELRCDPISGHTALYWYRQSLGQGPEFLIYFQGTGAADDSGLPNDRFFAVRPEGSVSTLKIQRTERGDSAVYLCASSLSPKEKLFFGSGTQLSVL.

A few counts support this clone. J is TRBJ2-7 and V is TRBV20-1, with D perhaps being TRBD1 or TRBD2 (5 bases each). The germline gives CDR1 DFQATT, CDR2 SNEGSKA (reference sequence). The V end lost 7 bases, the J end lost 3 bases, and 13 bases lay between the germline ends. This CDR3 contains 12 residues. The CDR3 sequence is CSGRTSDYEQYF. Written as DNA, the CDR3 is TGCAGTGGGAGGACAAGCGACTACGAGCAGTACTTC.

This clone has ten or more counts. The V gene is TRBV18, the J gene TRBJ1-4; D perhaps matches TRBD1 (5 bases). The CDR3 covers 15 residues. Germline CDR1 reads KGHSH; CDR2 reads LQKENI. Trimming cost V 4 bases and J 11 bases, with 20 bases left between them. The CDR3, as DNA: TGTGCCAGCTCACAAACGTCCAGGGCTTGGGGGAAACTGTTTTTT. This codes for CASSQTSRAWGKLFF.

This clone was recorded many times. The V gene is TRBV27, the J gene TRBJ2-3; 7 nucleotides match TRBD2. The CDR3 is made up of 15 amino acids. The V segment lost 1 base and the J segment 4 bases; nucleotides outside the gene matches: 5. Germline CDR1 and CDR2: MNHEY and SMNVEV (reference sequence). CDR3 amino acids: CASSLFLAAPDTQYF. DNA of the CDR3: TGTGCCAGCAGTTTATTCCTAGCGGCCCCAGATACGCAGTATTTT.